Listed below are T cell receptor beta chains from one sample, sequenced in a study of T-cell reconstitution after alpha-beta-depleted transplantation in children. TCRdb passed the PCR reads through MiXCR, listing each CDR3 protein once. The sample has about 350,000 distinct CDR3 sequences; roughly 15% are singletons. The sequences come from PBMCs, mostly from graft donor cells, collected 360 days after TCRalphabeta/CD19-depleted stem cell transplant. These receptors all stem from a male patient between 2 and 10 years old who had a stem cell transplant for acute lymphoblastic leukemia, so the T cells may come from the graft donor. Both conserved end residues are part of each CDR3. The D gene is left open where the match is weak. Clone size is shown for a subset of rows, as once, few, many or a class of expanded clone.

abundance: many; j_gene: TRBJ2-2; v_gene: TRBV10-3; d_gene: -; CDR3nt: TGTGCCATCAGTGGGACGGGGAACACCGGGGAGCTGTTTTTT; CDR3aa: CAISGTGNTGELFF
abundance: many; j_gene: TRBJ2-7; v_gene: TRBV5-1; d_gene: -; CDR3nt: TGCGCCAGCAGCTTGGGTCCAAGAAGATCCTACGAGCAGTACTTC; CDR3aa: CASSLGPRRSYEQYF
abundance: -; j_gene: TRBJ2-2; v_gene: TRBV4-3; d_gene: TRBD1; CDR3nt: TGCGCCAGCAGCCAAGACGGGCCAGGGGGCTACACCGGGGAGCTGTTTTTT; CDR3aa: CASSQDGPGGYTGELFF
abundance: -; j_gene: TRBJ2-1; v_gene: TRBV21-1; d_gene: -; CDR3nt: TGTGCCAGCAGGGGTAGAGACAGGGGCTACAATGAGCAGTTCTTC; CDR3aa: CASRGRDRGYNEQFF
abundance: many; j_gene: TRBJ2-5; v_gene: TRBV5-5; d_gene: TRBD1; CDR3nt: TGTGCCAGCAGCCCAGGACAGGTCAGAGGGGAGACCCAGTACTTC; CDR3aa: CASSPGQVRGETQYF
abundance: few; j_gene: TRBJ2-3; v_gene: TRBV4-1; d_gene: -; CDR3nt: TGCGCCAGCAGCCGGCTCTACACAGATACGCAGTATTTT; CDR3aa: CASSRLYTDTQYF
abundance: -; j_gene: TRBJ2-7; v_gene: TRBV6-5; d_gene: -; CDR3nt: TGTGCCAGCAGTTACTCAGACAGCTCCTACGAGCAGTACTTC; CDR3aa: CASSYSDSSYEQYF
abundance: -; j_gene: TRBJ2-3; v_gene: TRBV12-3/TRBV12-4; d_gene: -; CDR3nt: TGTGCCAGCAGCCCCGTTAGGGGCCCGGCGCGCACAGATACGCAGTATTTT; CDR3aa: CASSPVRGPARTDTQYF
abundance: few; j_gene: TRBJ2-3; v_gene: TRBV7-2; d_gene: -; CDR3nt: TGTGCCAGCAGCTTAGGACATGGTACGCAGTATTTT; CDR3aa: CASSLGHGTQYF
abundance: few; j_gene: TRBJ2-3; v_gene: TRBV25-1; d_gene: TRBD2; CDR3nt: TGTGCCAGCAGTGAATTTGGGAGGGCGGAGAGCACAGATACGCAGTATTTT; CDR3aa: CASSEFGRAESTDTQYF
abundance: -; j_gene: TRBJ2-1; v_gene: TRBV12-3/TRBV12-4; d_gene: -; CDR3nt: TGTGCCAGCAGTCCTAGCTGGGACTCCTATTCCTACAATGAGCAGTTCTTC; CDR3aa: CASSPSWDSYSYNEQFF
abundance: few; j_gene: TRBJ2-5; v_gene: TRBV15; d_gene: -; CDR3nt: TGTGCCACCAGCAGTCACGAGTTGGGGAAGGAGACCCAGTACTTC; CDR3aa: CATSSHELGKETQYF
abundance: once; j_gene: TRBJ2-3; v_gene: TRBV11-2; d_gene: -; CDR3nt: TGTGCCAGCAGCTTTTATCGGGGCGGCACAGATACGCAGTATTTT; CDR3aa: CASSFYRGGTDTQYF
abundance: few; j_gene: TRBJ1-1; v_gene: TRBV6-5; d_gene: TRBD1; CDR3nt: TGTGCCAGCAGTCGACAGGGAACTAACACTGAAGCTTTCTTT; CDR3aa: CASSRQGTNTEAFF
abundance: few; j_gene: TRBJ2-3; v_gene: TRBV28; d_gene: -; CDR3nt: TGTGCCAGCAGTCCCCTAGGGGCGGGAAGCACAGATACGCAGTATTTT; CDR3aa: CASSPLGAGSTDTQYF
abundance: -; j_gene: TRBJ2-1; v_gene: TRBV4-3; d_gene: TRBD1; CDR3nt: TGCGCCAGCAGCCAAGGGACAGGGGTATACAATGAGCAGTTCTTC; CDR3aa: CASSQGTGVYNEQFF
abundance: -; j_gene: TRBJ1-5; v_gene: TRBV12-3/TRBV12-4; d_gene: -; CDR3nt: TGTGCCAGCAGTTTAGCTTCGTGGGAGCCCCAGCATTTT; CDR3aa: CASSLASWEPQHF
abundance: -; j_gene: TRBJ2-7; v_gene: TRBV28; d_gene: TRBD2; CDR3nt: TGTGCCAGCAGTTTCCCCACTCCGACGGTGTTGGAGCGGGAGTTCAGCGAGCAGTACTTC; CDR3aa: CASSFPTPTVLEREFSEQYF
abundance: few; j_gene: TRBJ2-6; v_gene: TRBV28; d_gene: -; CDR3nt: TGTGCCAGCAGTTCCAGAAGATTGGCTGGGGCCAACGTCCTGACTTTC; CDR3aa: CASSSRRLAGANVLTF
abundance: -; j_gene: TRBJ2-1; v_gene: TRBV10-3; d_gene: TRBD2; CDR3nt: TGTGCCATCAGTGAGGGTTTAGCGGGGGGGACCCGGGACAATGAGCAGTTCTTC; CDR3aa: CAISEGLAGGTRDNEQFF
abundance: many; j_gene: TRBJ2-7; v_gene: TRBV4-3; d_gene: TRBD2; CDR3nt: TGCGCCAGCAGCCAGGGACTAGCGGGAACCTACGAGCAGTACTTC; CDR3aa: CASSQGLAGTYEQYF
abundance: -; j_gene: TRBJ2-5; v_gene: TRBV2; d_gene: TRBD2; CDR3nt: TGTGCCAGCAGCCCGGTGTGGCGGGAGATCGACGAGACCCAGTACTTC; CDR3aa: CASSPVWREIDETQYF
abundance: -; j_gene: TRBJ2-7; v_gene: TRBV6-2/TRBV6-3; d_gene: -; CDR3nt: TGTGCCAGCAGTTACCGACCGACATTCGAGCAGTACTTC; CDR3aa: CASSYRPTFEQYF
abundance: many; j_gene: TRBJ2-1; v_gene: TRBV5-4; d_gene: TRBD2; CDR3nt: TGTGCCAGCAGCTTGGGGTCGCTTTTAGCGGGAGTTGGAGAGCAGTTCTTC; CDR3aa: CASSLGSLLAGVGEQFF
abundance: -; j_gene: TRBJ1-1; v_gene: TRBV20-1; d_gene: -; CDR3nt: TGCAGTGCTAGGCGCTGGAGGGGGGGCTCGGGCACTGAAGCTTTCTTT; CDR3aa: CSARRWRGGSGTEAFF
abundance: -; j_gene: TRBJ2-3; v_gene: TRBV20-1; d_gene: TRBD2; CDR3nt: TGCAGTGCTAGAGATCCGCTAGCGGTTCGCACAGATACGCAGTATTTT; CDR3aa: CSARDPLAVRTDTQYF
abundance: few; j_gene: TRBJ1-5; v_gene: TRBV28; d_gene: -; CDR3nt: TGTGCCAGCAGTTTGGAAGGGCGGGGGTGGGGTGGCCAGCCCCAGCATTTT; CDR3aa: CASSLEGRGWGGQPQHF
abundance: -; j_gene: TRBJ2-1; v_gene: TRBV28; d_gene: -; CDR3nt: TGTGCCAGCAGCTCACTTCTAGTAGTCTATGAGCAGTTCTTC; CDR3aa: CASSSLLVVYEQFF
abundance: -; j_gene: TRBJ2-2; v_gene: TRBV11-3; d_gene: -; CDR3nt: TGTGCCAGCAGCTCAACCTCAGGATTTTCCGGGGAGCTGTTTTTT; CDR3aa: CASSSTSGFSGELFF
abundance: few; j_gene: TRBJ1-4; v_gene: TRBV7-2; d_gene: -; CDR3nt: TGTGCCAGCAGCTTATCCCTGGGCTTAACAACTAATGAAAAACTGTTTTTT; CDR3aa: CASSLSLGLTTNEKLFF
abundance: -; j_gene: TRBJ2-7; v_gene: TRBV12-3/TRBV12-4; d_gene: -; CDR3nt: TGTGCCAGCAGTTCGGGGGACAGTTATGTCTCCGAGCAGTACTTC; CDR3aa: CASSSGDSYVSEQYF
abundance: few; j_gene: TRBJ2-5; v_gene: TRBV20-1; d_gene: -; CDR3nt: TGCAGTGCAGGAGGGGGCCAAAAGACCCAGTACTTC; CDR3aa: CSAGGGQKTQYF
abundance: many; j_gene: TRBJ2-7; v_gene: TRBV5-1; d_gene: -; CDR3nt: TGCGCCAGCAGTCCCGGGAGCAGAGAGAGGCAGTACTTC; CDR3aa: CASSPGSRERQYF
abundance: -; j_gene: TRBJ1-6; v_gene: TRBV7-2; d_gene: -; CDR3nt: TGTGCCAGCAGCCAAACCAGGGGCACAATCACCCTCCACTTT; CDR3aa: CASSQTRGTITLHF
abundance: few; j_gene: TRBJ1-1; v_gene: TRBV5-1; d_gene: -; CDR3nt: TGCGCCAGCAGCTTGGATCTGGGCACAGGGTGGGACACTGAAGCTTTCTTT; CDR3aa: CASSLDLGTGWDTEAFF
abundance: many; j_gene: TRBJ2-3; v_gene: TRBV5-5; d_gene: TRBD2; CDR3nt: TGTGCCAGCAGCACGCAGGGAGGGGATACGCAGTATTTT; CDR3aa: CASSTQGGDTQYF
abundance: few; j_gene: TRBJ2-4; v_gene: TRBV10-3; d_gene: -; CDR3nt: TGTGCCATCAGTGAGGGGGTCGGAAACATTCAGTACTTC; CDR3aa: CAISEGVGNIQYF
abundance: -; j_gene: TRBJ1-3; v_gene: TRBV21-1; d_gene: -; CDR3nt: TGTGCCAGCAGCTCCTCAACCGGGACAGGGGGCTCTGGAAACACCATATATTTT; CDR3aa: CASSSSTGTGGSGNTIYF
abundance: many; j_gene: TRBJ2-7; v_gene: TRBV29-1; d_gene: TRBD1; CDR3nt: TGCAGCGTCTTCGGGACAGCCTACGAGCAGTACTTC; CDR3aa: CSVFGTAYEQYF
abundance: -; j_gene: TRBJ2-3; v_gene: TRBV5-5; d_gene: -; CDR3nt: TGTGCCAGCAGCTTGGCGGCGTATCGGGATACGCAGTATTTT; CDR3aa: CASSLAAYRDTQYF
abundance: few; j_gene: TRBJ2-3; v_gene: TRBV4-3; d_gene: TRBD1; CDR3nt: TGCGCCAGCAGCCAAGAACTTATTGGACAGGCCACAGATACGCAGTATTTT; CDR3aa: CASSQELIGQATDTQYF
abundance: -; j_gene: TRBJ2-1; v_gene: TRBV6-2/TRBV6-3; d_gene: -; CDR3nt: TGTGCCAGCAGTGGGGCCCCGTACAATGAGCAGTTCTTC; CDR3aa: CASSGAPYNEQFF
abundance: many; j_gene: TRBJ2-6; v_gene: TRBV10-3; d_gene: TRBD1; CDR3nt: TGTGCCATCAGCCCCCCCGTAGTTGATGTCGCGACAGGGGCGGCCAACGTCCTGACTTTC; CDR3aa: CAISPPVVDVATGAANVLTF
abundance: -; j_gene: TRBJ1-5; v_gene: TRBV6-2/TRBV6-3; d_gene: -; CDR3nt: TGTGCCAGCACTCGGACAGGCAATCAGCCCCAGCATTTT; CDR3aa: CASTRTGNQPQHF
abundance: few; j_gene: TRBJ2-2; v_gene: TRBV12-3/TRBV12-4; d_gene: TRBD1; CDR3nt: TGTGCCAGCAGCGCGGACAGGGATAACACCGGGGAGCTGTTTTTT; CDR3aa: CASSADRDNTGELFF
abundance: once; j_gene: TRBJ2-1; v_gene: TRBV20-1; d_gene: -; CDR3nt: TGCAGTGCTAGAGGACCGCAGGAGCAGTTCTTC; CDR3aa: CSARGPQEQFF
abundance: -; j_gene: TRBJ2-3; v_gene: TRBV18; d_gene: -; CDR3nt: TGTGCCAGCACCATCCAAGGAGGGACAGCGGATCCCACGCAGTATTTT; CDR3aa: CASTIQGGTADPTQYF
abundance: -; j_gene: TRBJ2-7; v_gene: TRBV4-3; d_gene: -; CDR3nt: TGCGCCAGCAGCCAAGAGGCCGGGATTTCGGGCTACGAGCAGTACTTC; CDR3aa: CASSQEAGISGYEQYF
abundance: few; j_gene: TRBJ2-1; v_gene: TRBV5-6; d_gene: TRBD2; CDR3nt: TGTGCCAGCAGCTCGCTAGCGGGAGGGGTTTACAATGAGCAGTTCTTC; CDR3aa: CASSSLAGGVYNEQFF
abundance: few; j_gene: TRBJ2-6; v_gene: TRBV11-2; d_gene: -; CDR3nt: TGTGCCAGCAGCTCCGCAGGGACCTCTGGGGCCAACGTCCTGACTTTC; CDR3aa: CASSSAGTSGANVLTF